The TCR beta chain under discussion was sequenced for a study of blood T cell repertoires in COVID-19. Across the whole study: The samples span acute and convalescent COVID-19 from the United States, Italy and Spain. The analysed material was cDNA or gDNA that came from T cells, B-cell-depleted T cells, or PBMCs.

During active infection, Seattle patients enrolled and were then monitored through disease. The CDR3 has 16 residues. Trimming removed 5 bases from V and 3 bases from J; junction bases left unmatched: 8. The germline V gene encodes CDR1 LNHDA and CDR2 SQIVND (reference sequence). In the source study's methods: Counts of nucleated cells, estimated from reference gene primer amplification, were obtained. Some clones are missing from TCRdb's copy, which holds only in-frame ones; the method was immunoSEQ multiplex PCR. That table is the source of V, J and clone size, and D and trimming were worked out from the DNA. The sample has about 180,000 clones; about 81% are singletons.

V and J are TRBV19 and TRBJ1-5, with TRBD1 matching 9 bases. The sequencing sample was made of peripheral blood. The clonotype comes from an elderly woman with COVID-19, enrolled during active disease. The CDR3 coding sequence is TGTGCCAGTAGTTCCGGGACAGGGATGTACAATCAGCCCCAGCATTTT. Amino acids: CASSSGTGMYNQPQHF.